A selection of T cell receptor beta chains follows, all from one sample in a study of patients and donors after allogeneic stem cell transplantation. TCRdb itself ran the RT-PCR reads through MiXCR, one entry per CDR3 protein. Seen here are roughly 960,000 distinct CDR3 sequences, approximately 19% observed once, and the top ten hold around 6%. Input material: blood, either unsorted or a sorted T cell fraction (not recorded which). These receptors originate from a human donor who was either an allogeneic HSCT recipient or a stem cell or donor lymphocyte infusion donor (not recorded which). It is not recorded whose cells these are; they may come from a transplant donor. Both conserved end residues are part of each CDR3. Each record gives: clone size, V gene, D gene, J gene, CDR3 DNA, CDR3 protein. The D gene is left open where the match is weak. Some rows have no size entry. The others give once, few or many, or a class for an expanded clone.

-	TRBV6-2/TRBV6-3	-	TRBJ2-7	TGTGCCAGCAGCATGGTCAATTTCGAGCAGTACTTC	CASSMVNFEQYF
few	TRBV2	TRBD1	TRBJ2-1	TGTGCCAGCAGTCCGACAGGGTTGGATGAGCAGTTCTTC	CASSPTGLDEQFF
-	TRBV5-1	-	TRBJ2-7	TGCGCCAGCAGCTTGGAACTCGGGGTTTTCTCCTACGAGCAGTACTTC	CASSLELGVFSYEQYF
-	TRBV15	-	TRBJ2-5	TGTGCCACCAGCCCGGACGGCCAAGAGACCCAGTACTTC	CATSPDGQETQYF
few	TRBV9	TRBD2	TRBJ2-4	TGTGCCAGCAGCGTGCAGGATACTAGCGGGAGGGTAGCCAAAAACATTCAGTACTTC	CASSVQDTSGRVAKNIQYF
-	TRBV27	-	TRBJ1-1	TGTGCCAGCAGTTTCGCCCCGGGGGAAGCTTTCTTT	CASSFAPGEAFF
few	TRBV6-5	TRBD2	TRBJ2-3	TGTGCCAGCAGTTACAGGTCTAGCGGGGGGGCTAGAGATACGCAGTATTTT	CASSYRSSGGARDTQYF
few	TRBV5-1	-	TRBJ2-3	TGCGCCAGCAGCTTATGGCGGGACGCCACAGATACGCAGTATTTT	CASSLWRDATDTQYF
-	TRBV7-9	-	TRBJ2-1	TGTGCCAGCAGCTTATCAGTTCAGACACATGAGCAGTTCTTC	CASSLSVQTHEQFF
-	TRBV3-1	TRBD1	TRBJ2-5	TGTGCCAGCAGCCAGACAGGGGGCCGAGAGACCCAGTACTTC	CASSQTGGRETQYF
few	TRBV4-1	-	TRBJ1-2	TGCGCCAGCACCCCCTACCCGGGGGCGGATCCTAACTATGGCTACACCTTC	CASTPYPGADPNYGYTF
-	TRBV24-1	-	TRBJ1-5	TGTGCCACCAGTGATTGGCAGGGCGGCAGCAATCAGCCCCAGCATTTT	CATSDWQGGSNQPQHF
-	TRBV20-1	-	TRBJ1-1	TGCAGTGCTAGGCCCTCGACAGCGTCTGAAGCTTTCTTT	CSARPSTASEAFF
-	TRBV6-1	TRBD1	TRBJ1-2	TGTGCCAGCAGTCGGGACAGGGGCCGCCTAAACTATGGCTACACCTTC	CASSRDRGRLNYGYTF
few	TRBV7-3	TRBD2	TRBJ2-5	TGTGCCAGCAGCACCGGGACTAGTAAAGAGACCCAGTACTTC	CASSTGTSKETQYF
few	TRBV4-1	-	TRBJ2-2	TGCGCCAGCTACAGCGTCCGCACCGGGGAGCTGTTTTTT	CASYSVRTGELFF
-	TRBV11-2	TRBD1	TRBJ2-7	TGTGCCAGCAGCTTGCCACAGGGGAATGGCTACGAGCAGTACTTC	CASSLPQGNGYEQYF
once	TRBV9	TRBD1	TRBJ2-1	TGTGCCAGCAGCGAGAGGGTGGGCCCGGGACAGGCGAAAAATGAGCAGTTCTTC	CASSERVGPGQAKNEQFF
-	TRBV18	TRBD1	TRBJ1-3	TGTGCCAGCTCGGGGGACAGGCGTGGAAACACCATATATTTT	CASSGDRRGNTIYF
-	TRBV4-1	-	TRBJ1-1	TGCGCCAGCAGCCAGCCGACGGTGATTAACACTGAAGCTTTCTTT	CASSQPTVINTEAFF
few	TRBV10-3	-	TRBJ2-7	TGTGCCATCAGTGAGTCGGGTGGTAATACCTACGAGCAGTACTTC	CAISESGGNTYEQYF
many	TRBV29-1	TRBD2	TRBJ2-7	TGCAGCGTTGAGGGACTAGACTACGAGCAGTACTTC	CSVEGLDYEQYF
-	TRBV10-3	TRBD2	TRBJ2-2	TGTGCCATCAGTGATCGACTAGCGGGCAAAAACACCGGGGAGCTGTTTTTT	CAISDRLAGKNTGELFF
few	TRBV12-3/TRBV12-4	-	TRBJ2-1	TGTGCCAGCAGTAACGCGGCCGATGAGCAGTTCTTC	CASSNAADEQFF
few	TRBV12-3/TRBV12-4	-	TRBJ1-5	TGTGCCAGCAGTTTAATAGGTGTCAATCAGCCCCAGCATTTT	CASSLIGVNQPQHF
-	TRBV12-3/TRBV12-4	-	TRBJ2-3	TGTGCCAGCAGTTCTGGGTCTCGATCGGTCCGCACAGATACGCAGTATTTT	CASSSGSRSVRTDTQYF
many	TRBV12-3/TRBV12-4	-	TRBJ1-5	TGTGCCAGCAGTCTGGGGACAACATCTAATCAGCCCCAGCATTTT	CASSLGTTSNQPQHF
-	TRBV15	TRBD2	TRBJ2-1	TGTGCCACCAGCACCGCGACTAGCGGGAGGCCCTATGAGCAGTTCTTC	CATSTATSGRPYEQFF
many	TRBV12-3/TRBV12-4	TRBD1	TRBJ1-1	TGTGCCAGCAGTTTAAGACAGGGGATTGAAGCTTTCTTT	CASSLRQGIEAFF
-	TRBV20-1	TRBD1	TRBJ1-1	TGCAGTGCTCCTCACCTGGGACAGCGGACCACTGAAGCTTTCTTT	CSAPHLGQRTTEAFF
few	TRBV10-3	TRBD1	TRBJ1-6	TGTGCCATCAGTGAGCCAGGACAGGGACGATCACCCCTCCACTTT	CAISEPGQGRSPLHF
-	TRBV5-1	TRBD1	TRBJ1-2	TGCGCCAGCAGCTTGAAGGGGGCCCTCTATGGCTACACCTTC	CASSLKGALYGYTF
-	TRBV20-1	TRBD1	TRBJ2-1	TGCAGTGCTAACCGGGACAGGGGTGGGGTTGAGCAGTTCTTC	CSANRDRGGVEQFF
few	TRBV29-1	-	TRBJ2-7	TGCAGCGTTGTAGGGACCTACGAGCAGTACTTC	CSVVGTYEQYF
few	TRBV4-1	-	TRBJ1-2	TGCGCCAGCAGCCAAGGGGACGGTGACTATGGCTACACCTTC	CASSQGDGDYGYTF
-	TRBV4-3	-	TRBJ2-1	TGCGCCAGCAGCCAAAGGACGCTGAGGGATAAGAGTGAGCAGTTCTTC	CASSQRTLRDKSEQFF
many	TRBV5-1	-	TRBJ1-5	TGCGCCAGCAGCCCGGAGTGGGGGAATCAGCCCCAGCATTTT	CASSPEWGNQPQHF
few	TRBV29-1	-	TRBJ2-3	TGCAGCGTTGGCGAGACTGCAGATACGCAGTATTTT	CSVGETADTQYF
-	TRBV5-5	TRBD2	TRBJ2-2	TGTGCCAGCAGCTTGGCGGGAGGGACCTACACCGGGGAGCTGTTTTTT	CASSLAGGTYTGELFF
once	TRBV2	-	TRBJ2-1	TGTGCCAGCAGCGCCACAGGCTTCTACAATGAGCAGTTCTTC	CASSATGFYNEQFF
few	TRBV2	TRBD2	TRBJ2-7	TGTGCCAGCAGTGAGGGACTAGCGAGAGGCTCCTACGAGCAGTACTTC	CASSEGLARGSYEQYF
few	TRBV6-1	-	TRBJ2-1	TGTGCCAGCAGTCGTCAGGGTACTGGGTCCTACAATGAGCAGTTCTTC	CASSRQGTGSYNEQFF
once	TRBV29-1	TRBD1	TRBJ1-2	TGCAGCGTTGAAGGCAGGGGACAGGGGATCGGCTACACCTTC	CSVEGRGQGIGYTF
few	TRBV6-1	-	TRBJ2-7	TGTGCCAGCAGTGAAGCGAGGACAGCAGCCTACGAGCAGTACTTC	CASSEARTAAYEQYF
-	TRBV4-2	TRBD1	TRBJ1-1	TGTGCCAGCAGCCAGATGCGCCCGAACAGGGGACGCACTGAAGCTTTCTTT	CASSQMRPNRGRTEAFF
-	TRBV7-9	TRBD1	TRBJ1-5	TGTGCCAGCAGCTCCGACTGGACAGGATATAGCAATCAGCCCCAGCATTTT	CASSSDWTGYSNQPQHF
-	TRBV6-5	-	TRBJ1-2	TGTGCCAGCAGTTACGGCATGAGGGATGGCTACACCTTC	CASSYGMRDGYTF
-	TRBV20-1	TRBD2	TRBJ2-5	TGCAGTGCTAGACCCCCGGAGAAGCGGGGGCACGGGACCCAGTACTTC	CSARPPEKRGHGTQYF
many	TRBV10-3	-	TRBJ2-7	TGTGCCATCAGCAGTTCCTCGTCCGAGCAGTACTTC	CAISSSSSEQYF